This TCR beta chain comes out of a study of shared clonotypes between healthy human individuals. The overall study: Each donor contributed plates that comprised three CD4 naive, three CD4 memory, two CD8 naive and one CD8 memory.

This CDR3 contains 15 residues. Germline values: CDR1 SGDLS, CDR2 YYNGEE. V lost 4 bases to trimming and J lost 0 bases; unmatched junction nucleotides: 4. Repertoires were generated with immunoSEQ multiplex PCR, while TCRdb's copy carries only in-frame clones and drops some. The sample contains approximately 2.5 million clones, more than 80% of which appear only once. J is TRBJ1-1 and V is TRBV9, with 9 nucleotides matching TRBD1. Sequencing input: naive CD4+ T cells sorted from blood. As for subset: CD45RA+ positively selected. The sequence was obtained from a man between 18 and 29 years old in good health. CDR3 nucleotide sequence: TGTGCCAGCAGCCTTGGACAGGGGTTGAACACTGAAGCTTTCTTT. Translated: CASSLGQGLNTEAFF.